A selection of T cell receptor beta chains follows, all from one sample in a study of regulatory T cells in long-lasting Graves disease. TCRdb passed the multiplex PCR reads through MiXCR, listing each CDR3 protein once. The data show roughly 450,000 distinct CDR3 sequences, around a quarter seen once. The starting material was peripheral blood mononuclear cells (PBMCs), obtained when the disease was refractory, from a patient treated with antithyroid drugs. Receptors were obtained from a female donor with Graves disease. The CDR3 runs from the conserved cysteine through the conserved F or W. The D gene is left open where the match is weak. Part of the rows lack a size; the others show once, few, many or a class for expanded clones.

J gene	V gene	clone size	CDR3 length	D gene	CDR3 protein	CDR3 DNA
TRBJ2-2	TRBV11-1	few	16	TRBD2	CASSFPGTSFSGELFF	TGTGCCAGCAGCTTCCCAGGGACTAGCTTCAGCGGGGAGCTGTTTTTT
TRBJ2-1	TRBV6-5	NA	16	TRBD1	CASSSTRTGVYNEQFF	TGTGCCAGCAGTTCAACCCGGACAGGGGTCTACAATGAGCAGTTCTTC
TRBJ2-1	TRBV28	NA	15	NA	CASSFRDWQVDEQFF	TGCGCCAGCAGTTTCCGGGACTGGCAAGTTGATGAGCAGTTCTTC
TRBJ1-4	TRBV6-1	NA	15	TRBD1	CASRTGTGCGEKLFF	TGTGCCAGCAGAACCGGGACAGGGTGTGGCGAAAAACTGTTTTTT
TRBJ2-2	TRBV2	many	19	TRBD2	CASRGIAGGPSYNTGELFF	TGTGCCAGCAGGGGAATAGCGGGAGGGCCCTCGTACAACACCGGGGAGCTGTTTTTT
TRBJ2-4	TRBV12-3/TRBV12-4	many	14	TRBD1	CASSRTGGKNIQYF	TGTGCCAGCAGCAGGACAGGCGGAAAAAACATTCAGTACTTC
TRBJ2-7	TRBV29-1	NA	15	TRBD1	CSVEAPDRGRPEQYF	TGCAGCGTTGAAGCTCCGGACAGGGGGCGCCCCGAGCAGTACTTC
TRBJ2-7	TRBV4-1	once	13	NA	CASSQALTHEQYF	TGCGCCAGCAGCCAAGCCCTAACTCACGAGCAGTACTTC
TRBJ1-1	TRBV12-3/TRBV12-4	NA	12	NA	CASRGGGSEAFF	TGTGCCAGCAGGGGGGGGGGTTCTGAAGCTTTCTTT
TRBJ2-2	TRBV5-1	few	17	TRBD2	CASSFPAGTSVTGELFF	TGCGCCAGCAGCTTCCCCGCCGGGACTAGCGTCACCGGGGAGCTGTTTTTT
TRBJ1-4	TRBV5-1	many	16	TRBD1	CASSPGQGMANEKLFF	TGCGCCAGCTCTCCGGGACAGGGTATGGCTAATGAAAAACTGTTTTTT
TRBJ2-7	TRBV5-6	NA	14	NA	CASSWGVNSYEQYF	TGTGCCAGCAGCTGGGGGGTTAACTCCTACGAGCAGTACTTC
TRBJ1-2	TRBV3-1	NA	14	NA	CASSQGWGNYGYTF	TGTGCCAGCAGCCAAGGGTGGGGGAACTATGGCTACACCTTC
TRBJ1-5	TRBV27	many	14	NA	CASSQQAGAQPQHF	TGTGCCAGCAGCCAACAGGCAGGGGCTCAGCCCCAGCATTTT
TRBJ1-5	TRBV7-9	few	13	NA	CASSRTGKGPQHF	TGTGCCAGCAGCCGAACAGGGAAAGGGCCCCAGCATTTT
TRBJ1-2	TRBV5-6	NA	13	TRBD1	CASSFRGRWGYTF	TGTGCCAGCAGCTTCAGGGGGCGCTGGGGCTACACCTTC
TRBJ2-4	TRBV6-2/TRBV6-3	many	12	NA	CASSYSQNIQYF	TGTGCCAGCAGTTACAGCCAAAACATTCAGTACTTC
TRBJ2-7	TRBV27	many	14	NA	CASSFSDRPTRQYF	TGTGCCAGCAGTTTCTCCGACAGACCTACGAGGCAGTACTTC
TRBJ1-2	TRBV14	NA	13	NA	CASSHKIRNGYTF	TGTGCCAGCAGCCATAAAATACGAAATGGCTACACCTTC
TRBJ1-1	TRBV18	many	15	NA	CASSPGAGPNTEAFF	TGTGCCAGCTCACCAGGGGCCGGACCGAACACTGAAGCTTTCTTT
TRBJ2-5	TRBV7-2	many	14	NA	CASSSLGYQETQYF	TGTGCCAGCAGCTCCCTCGGGTACCAAGAGACCCAGTACTTC
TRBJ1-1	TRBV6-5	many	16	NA	CASSYGQGFMNTEAFF	TGTGCCAGCAGTTACGGGCAGGGATTCATGAACACTGAAGCTTTCTTT
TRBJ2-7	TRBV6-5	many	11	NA	CASRYVDEQYF	TGTGCCAGCAGATACGTCGACGAGCAGTACTTC
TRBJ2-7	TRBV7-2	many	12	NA	CASSWGAREQYF	TGTGCCAGCAGCTGGGGGGCGCGGGAGCAGTACTTC
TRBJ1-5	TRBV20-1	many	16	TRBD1	CSAIQGDGYSNQPQHF	TGCAGTGCTATACAGGGGGATGGCTATAGCAATCAGCCCCAGCATTTT
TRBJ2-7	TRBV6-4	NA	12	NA	CETGRGTYEQYF	TGTGAGACGGGCAGGGGAACCTACGAGCAGTACTTC
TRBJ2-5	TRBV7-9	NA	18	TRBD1	CASATPETGGNNEETQYF	TGTGCCAGCGCCACACCTGAGACAGGGGGCAATAACGAAGAGACCCAGTACTTC
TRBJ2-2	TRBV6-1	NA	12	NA	CASRVNTGELFF	TGTGCCAGCAGGGTTAACACCGGGGAGCTGTTTTTT
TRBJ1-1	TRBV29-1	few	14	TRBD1	CSVGGQRMNTEAFF	TGCAGCGTTGGGGGACAGCGGATGAACACTGAAGCTTTCTTT
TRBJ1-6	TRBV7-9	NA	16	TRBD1	CASSLFPDRESSPLHF	TGTGCCAGCAGCTTATTCCCGGACAGGGAGAGTTCACCCCTCCACTTT
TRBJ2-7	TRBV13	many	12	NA	CASSHVGYEQYF	TGTGCCAGCAGCCACGTCGGCTACGAGCAGTACTTC
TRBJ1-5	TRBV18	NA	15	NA	CASSRVTGGNQPQHF	TGTGCCAGCTCACGCGTCACGGGAGGCAATCAGCCCCAGCATTTT
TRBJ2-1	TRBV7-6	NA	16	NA	CASSLAYQGSYNEQFF	TGTGCCAGCAGCTTAGCCTACCAGGGATCCTACAATGAGCAGTTCTTC
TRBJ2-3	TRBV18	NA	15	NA	CASSPAERFTDTQYF	TGTGCCAGCTCACCAGCTGAAAGGTTTACAGATACGCAGTATTTT
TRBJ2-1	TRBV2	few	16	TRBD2	CASSEQGLAGFEEQFF	TGTGCCAGCAGTGAGCAGGGACTAGCGGGATTTGAAGAGCAGTTCTTC
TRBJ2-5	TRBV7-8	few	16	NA	CASKPLDSGPQETQYF	TGTGCCAGCAAACCGCTAGACAGTGGACCACAAGAGACCCAGTACTTC
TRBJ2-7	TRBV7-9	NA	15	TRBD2	CASQPGSGRTYEQYF	TGTGCCAGCCAACCGGGTAGCGGGAGGACCTACGAGCAGTACTTC
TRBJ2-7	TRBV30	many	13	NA	CAWSLGSSYEQYF	TGTGCCTGGAGTCTTGGGAGCTCCTACGAGCAGTACTTC
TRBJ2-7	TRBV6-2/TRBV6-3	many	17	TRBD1	CASSSGQGKLYPYEQYF	TGTGCCAGCAGTTCTGGACAGGGCAAACTCTACCCCTACGAGCAGTACTTC
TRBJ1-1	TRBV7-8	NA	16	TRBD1	CASSPKGGLMNTEAFF	TGTGCCAGCAGCCCAAAAGGGGGCCTCATGAACACTGAAGCTTTCTTT